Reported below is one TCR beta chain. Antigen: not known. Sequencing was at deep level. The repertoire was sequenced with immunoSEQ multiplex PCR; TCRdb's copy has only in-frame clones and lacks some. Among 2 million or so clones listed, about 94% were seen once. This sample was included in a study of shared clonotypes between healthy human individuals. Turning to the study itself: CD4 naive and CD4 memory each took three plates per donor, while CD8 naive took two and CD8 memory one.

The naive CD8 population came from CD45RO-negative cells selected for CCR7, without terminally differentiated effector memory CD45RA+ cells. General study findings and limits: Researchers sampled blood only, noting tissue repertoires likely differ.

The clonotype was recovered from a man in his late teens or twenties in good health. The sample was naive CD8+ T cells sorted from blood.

Here the CDR3 reads CASSLLGTVSTGELFF. Written as DNA, the CDR3 is TGTGCCAGCAGTTTATTAGGGACTGTAAGCACCGGGGAGCTGTTTTTT. The genes are TRBV27 and TRBJ2-2, with D perhaps matching TRBD2 (6 bases). V lost 1 base to trimming and J lost 4 bases, with 13 bases between them. CDR3 length: 16 amino acids. Looked up from germline, CDR1 is MNHEY and CDR2 is SMNVEV (reference sequence).